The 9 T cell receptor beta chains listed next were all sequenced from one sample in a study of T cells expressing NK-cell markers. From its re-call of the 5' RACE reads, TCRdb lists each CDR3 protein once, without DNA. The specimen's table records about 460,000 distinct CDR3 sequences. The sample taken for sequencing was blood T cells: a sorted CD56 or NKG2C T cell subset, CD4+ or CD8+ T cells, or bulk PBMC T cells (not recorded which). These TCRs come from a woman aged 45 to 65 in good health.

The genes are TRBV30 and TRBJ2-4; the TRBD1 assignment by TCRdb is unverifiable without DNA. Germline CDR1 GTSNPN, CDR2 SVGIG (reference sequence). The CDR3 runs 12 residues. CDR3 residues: CAWSDGVRGHYF.

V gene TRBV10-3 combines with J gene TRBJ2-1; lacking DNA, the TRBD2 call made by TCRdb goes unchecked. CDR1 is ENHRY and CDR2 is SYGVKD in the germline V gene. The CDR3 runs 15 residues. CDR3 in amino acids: CAISVAGGPSNEQFF.

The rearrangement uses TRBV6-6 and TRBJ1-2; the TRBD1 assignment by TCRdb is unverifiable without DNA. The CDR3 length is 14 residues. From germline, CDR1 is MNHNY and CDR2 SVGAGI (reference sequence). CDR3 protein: CASRRGQGNYGYTF.

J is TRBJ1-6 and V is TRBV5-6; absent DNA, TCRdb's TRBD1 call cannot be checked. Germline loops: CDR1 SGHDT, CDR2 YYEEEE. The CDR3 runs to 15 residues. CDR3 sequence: CASSFQGLNNSPLHF.

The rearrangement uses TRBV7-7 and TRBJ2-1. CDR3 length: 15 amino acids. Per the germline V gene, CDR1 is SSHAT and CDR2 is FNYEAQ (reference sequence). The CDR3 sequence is CASSLELGSYNEQFF.

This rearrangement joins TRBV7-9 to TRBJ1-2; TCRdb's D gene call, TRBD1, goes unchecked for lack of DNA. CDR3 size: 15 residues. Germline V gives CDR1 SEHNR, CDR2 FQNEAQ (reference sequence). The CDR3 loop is CASSPGTPAAYGYTF.

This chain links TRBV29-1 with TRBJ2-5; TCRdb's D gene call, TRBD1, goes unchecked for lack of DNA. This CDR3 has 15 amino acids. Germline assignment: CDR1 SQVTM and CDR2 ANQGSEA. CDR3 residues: CSVGPTSGVQETQYF.

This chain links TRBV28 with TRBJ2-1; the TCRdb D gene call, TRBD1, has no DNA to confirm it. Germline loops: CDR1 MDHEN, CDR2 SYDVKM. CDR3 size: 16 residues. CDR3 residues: CASSLFSGRMYNEQFF.

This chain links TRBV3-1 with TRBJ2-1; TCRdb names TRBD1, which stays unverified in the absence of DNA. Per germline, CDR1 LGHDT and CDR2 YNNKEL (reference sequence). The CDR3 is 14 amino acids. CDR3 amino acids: CASSQVGRNNEQFF.